These 16 T cell receptor beta chains came from one sample sequenced in a study of blood T cell repertoires in COVID-19. Method: immunoSEQ multiplex PCR; TCRdb's copy keeps in-frame clones and lacks some. The sample gives a few hundred thousand clones, around 88% of which show up once; 6.9% is in the top ten. The sample was peripheral blood. The receptor set was obtained from a woman aged 30 to 39 who had recovered from COVID-19.

The CDR3, as DNA: TGTGCCAGCAGTCGACAGGGATATGGTGAGGAAAAACTGTTTTTT. Amino acid sequence: CASSRQGYGEEKLFF. The chain uses TRBV28 and TRBJ1-4, with 7 bases aligning to TRBD1. The V segment lost 5 bases and the J segment 8 bases; nucleotides outside the gene matches: 11. The CDR3 has 15 residues. Germline V CDR1 and CDR2: MDHEN, SYDVKM. The whole variable domain, remainder taken from reference TRBV28 and TRBJ1-4, is DVKVTQSSRYLVKRTGEKVFLECVQDMDHENMFWYRQDPGLGLRLIYFSYDVKMKEKGDIPEGYSVSREKKERFSLILESASTNQTSMYLCASSRQGYGEEKLFFGSGTQLSVL.

This clone was observed a handful of times. The chain carries TRBV18 and TRBJ1-5; TRBD1 agrees at 8 bases. CDR3 length equals 14 residues. V shed 3 bases, J shed 6 bases, and the junction held 4 bases outside the gene matches. From germline, CDR1 is KGHSH and CDR2 LQKENI. The CDR3 DNA reads TGTGCCAGCTCACCGACAGGGGATGGTCAGCCCCAGCATTTT. Residues: CASSPTGDGQPQHF.

The genes are TRBV19 and TRBJ2-2; 14 bases match TRBD2. J gave up 6 bases and V 1 base, and 4 bases lay outside the gene matches. The germline V gene encodes CDR1 LNHDA and CDR2 SQIVND (reference sequence). This CDR3 region has 17 residues. CDR3 in DNA: TGTGCCAGTAGTATAGCCCCGGGACTAGCGGGGGCCGGGGAGCTGTTTTTT. Protein sequence: CASSIAPGLAGAGELFF.

CDR3 residues: CASSIVLSPGGPYNEQFF. The CDR3, as DNA: TGTGCCAGTAGTATTGTCCTGTCCCCAGGGGGTCCCTACAATGAGCAGTTCTTC. The chain links TRBV19 to TRBJ2-1; 7 bases are a match to TRBD1. V gave up 3 bases and J gave up 2 bases; unmatched junction bases: 13. CDR3 length equals 18 residues. Germline V gene sequence: CDR1 LNHDA, CDR2 SQIVND (reference sequence).

This clone appeared a few times. The chain has TRBV30 and TRBJ1-2; the D gene is possibly TRBD1 (6 bases). The germline V gene has CDR1 GTSNPN and CDR2 SVGIG (reference sequence). V shed 4 bases and J shed 0 bases, with 12 bases lying between them. This CDR3 comprises 14 residues. CDR3 nucleotides: TGTGCCTGGAATGGTCAGGGGCCTAACTATGGCTACACCTTC. Protein product: CAWNGQGPNYGYTF.

This rearrangement joins TRBV3-1 (or the pseudogene TRBV3-2) to TRBJ2-7, with TRBD2 matching over 13 bases. The trim removed 0 bases at V and 2 bases at J, leaving 4 bases unmatched. Germline-derived CDR1 and CDR2 are LGHDT and YNNKEL (reference sequence). The CDR3 contains 17 residues. The CDR3 reads CASSQDGLAGDPYEQYF. The CDR3 DNA reads as TGTGCCAGCAGCCAAGACGGACTAGCGGGGGACCCCTACGAGCAGTACTTC.

The chain has TRBV25-1 and TRBJ1-2, with TRBD1 matching over 9 bases. Germline CDR1 reads MGHDK; CDR2 reads SYGVNS. The CDR3 contains 16 residues. With 2 bases clipped from V and 8 bases from J, the junction kept 12 bases outside the gene matches. The DNA for the CDR3 is TGTGCCAGCAGTGAAACAGTCCCGGGACAGGGATCCGGCTACACCTTC. It yields the protein CASSETVPGQGSGYTF.

V is TRBV6-5 and J is TRBJ2-3; D is unclear. V lost 2 bases and J lost 6, with 9 bases in between. The germline V gene has CDR1 MNHEY and CDR2 SVGAGI. The CDR3 extends over 13 amino acids. CDR3 bases: TGTGCCAGCAGTTACACCTCCGGGGATACGCAGTATTTT. It encodes CASSYTSGDTQYF.

The gene calls are TRBV4-3 and TRBJ1-4; D ambiguous. This CDR3 has 16 amino acids. Trimming removed 1 base at V and 5 bases at J, with 14 bases between. Germline V gene lookup returns CDR1 LGHNA and CDR2 YSLEER. CDR3 DNA sequence: TGCGCCAGCAGCCAAGGATCGGGAGGGCCAAATGAAAAACTGTTTTTT. Translated: CASSQGSGGPNEKLFF.

This sequence joins TRBV4-2 and TRBJ2-3, with TRBD2 matching over 10 bases. The CDR3 consists of 17 residues. The ends lost 0 bases at V and 1 base at J; junction bases unmatched: 4. Germline V CDR1 and CDR2: LGHNA, YNFKEQ. DNA of the CDR3: TGTGCCAGCAGCCAAGAGGCTAGCGGGGGCCGCACAGATACGCAGTATTTT. Its translation: CASSQEASGGRTDTQYF.

Note on this clone: Germline and junction disagree at one end, which may indicate a read error. The CDR3 is CASSYLTGTGAEAFF. The CDR3 DNA reads TGTGCCAGCAGCTACTTAACCGGGACGGGGGCTGAAGCTTTCTTT. J is TRBJ1-1 and V is TRBV6-5; tentatively, D is TRBD1 (5 bases). There are 15 residues in the CDR3. CDR1 and CDR2 from the germline V gene are MNHEY and SVGAGI.

This chain joins TRBV11-2 and TRBJ1-1, with D possibly TRBD1 on 5 matching bases. CDR1 and CDR2 (germline): SGHAT, FQNNGV. The CDR3 has 13 residues. V was pared by 3 bases and J by 6 bases, with 11 bases between. CDR3 nucleotide sequence: TGTGCCAGCAGCTTCGGAGGGGTAGCTGAAGCTTTCTTT. It codes for CASSFGGVAEAFF.

The rearrangement uses TRBV4-2 and TRBJ2-7; TRBD2 aligns across 8 bases. Per the germline V gene, CDR1 is LGHNA and CDR2 is YNFKEQ. The CDR3 has 15 residues. J was trimmed by 2 bases and V by 3 bases; bases with no gene match: 6. The CDR3 nucleotides read TGTGCCAGCAGCCATCTCTTAGCGGGGACCTACGAGCAGTACTTC. This sequence encodes CASSHLLAGTYEQYF.

Comment on this clone: A junction end diverges from the germline sequence, so it may reflect a read error. This chain links TRBV5-3 with TRBJ1-2, with D possibly matching TRBD1 (5 bases). TRBV5-3 is designated an ORF whose function remains uncertain. This CDR3 is built from 14 residues. The CDR3 bases are TGTGCCCGGATATATTCCGGGGGATATAATGGCCACACCTTC. Its translation is CARIYSGGYNGHTF.

Only one count was recorded for this clone. V is TRBV4-1 and J is TRBJ1-5; D is uncertain. Looked up from germline, CDR1 is MGHRA and CDR2 is YSYEKL. The CDR3 totals 15 residues. V dropped 0 bases and J dropped 2 bases, with 8 bases sitting between them. CDR3 region: CASSQEFLGNQPQHF. CDR3 DNA sequence: TGCGCCAGCAGCCAAGAATTTCTCGGCAATCAGCCCCAGCATTTT.

This clone was counted once. This rearrangement joins TRBV19 to TRBJ2-6; 7 nucleotides line up with TRBD1. The CDR3 runs to 16 residues. Germline CDR1 and CDR2: LNHDA and SQIVND (reference sequence). After removal of 3 bases from V and 2 bases from J, the junction contained 4 bases not matched to a gene. In DNA, the CDR3 is TGTGCCAGTAGTATCCAGGGACAGCCTGGGGCCAACGTCCTGACTTTC. This sequence encodes CASSIQGQPGANVLTF.